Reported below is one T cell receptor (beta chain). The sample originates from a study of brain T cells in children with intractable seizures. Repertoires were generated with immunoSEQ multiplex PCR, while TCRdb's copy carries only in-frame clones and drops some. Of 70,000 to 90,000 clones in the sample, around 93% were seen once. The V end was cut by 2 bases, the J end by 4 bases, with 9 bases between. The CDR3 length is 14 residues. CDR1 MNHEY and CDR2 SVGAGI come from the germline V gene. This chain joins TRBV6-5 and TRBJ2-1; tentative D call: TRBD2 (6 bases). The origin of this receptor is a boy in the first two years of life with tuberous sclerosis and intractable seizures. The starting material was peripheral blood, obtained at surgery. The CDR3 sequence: CASSYLGSYNEQFF. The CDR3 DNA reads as TGTGCCAGCAGTTACCTCGGGAGTTACAATGAGCAGTTCTTC.